These 28 T cell receptor beta chains originate from one sample sequenced in a study of Ad26.COV2.S vaccination and SARS-CoV-2 variants. Measured with immunoSEQ multiplex PCR; TCRdb has only the in-frame clones, and not every one. The data contain 500,000 or so clones, around 90% of them singletons. Indicated treatment: approximately 18 received Ad26.COV2.S at low or high dose, single or two shots; five or six received placebo; per-sample allocation not given. The investigators took samples on day 63 after the first vaccine or placebo injection. Sequencing was performed on peripheral blood, taken in a trial of Ad26.COV2.S vaccine versus placebo. These receptors originate from a person between 18 and 60 years old who received the Ad26.COV2.S COVID-19 vaccine or a placebo.

V gene TRBV9 combines with J gene TRBJ1-3, with a possible D match to TRBD1 (5 bases). The V end lost 0 bases, the J end lost 11 bases, and 15 bases lay between the germline ends. This CDR3 is 14 amino acids long. Germline CDR1 and CDR2: SGDLS and YYNGEE. In DNA, the CDR3 is TGTGCCAGCAGCGTAGTTTGGGACGCGAGCGCCATATATTTT. Protein sequence: CASSVVWDASAIYF.

This clone was seen a few times. This chain connects TRBV7-9 to TRBJ2-7; TRBD1 aligns across 10 bases. Germline values: CDR1 SEHNR, CDR2 FQNEAQ (reference sequence). V lost 1 base, J lost 6 bases, and 12 bases stayed unmatched. The CDR3 totals 17 residues. CDR3: CASSLVTGGTGAGEQYF. CDR3 sequence (DNA): TGTGCCAGCAGCTTAGTAACTGGAGGGACAGGGGCAGGCGAGCAGTACTTC.

This sequence joins TRBV7-9 and TRBJ2-7; D gene uncertain. The CDR3 is made up of 12 amino acids. The germline gives CDR1 SEHNR, CDR2 FQNEAQ (reference sequence). Trimming removed 4 bases at V and 2 bases at J, with 6 bases between. CDR3 nucleotides: TGTGCCAGCAGCTCGCATCCCTACGAGCAGTACTTC. Residues: CASSSHPYEQYF.

The V and J genes are TRBV6-6 and TRBJ2-7, with 13 bases lining up with TRBD2. Trimming took 6 bases from V and 5 from J; bases not matched to a gene: 7. Germline assignment: CDR1 MNHNY and CDR2 SVGAGI (reference sequence). CDR3 length equals 15 residues. CDR3 protein: CASSPTSGRAHEQYF. CDR3 in DNA: TGTGCCAGCAGCCCTACTAGCGGGAGGGCCCACGAGCAGTACTTC.

This chain connects TRBV5-4 to TRBJ2-6, with a weak D call TRBD2 (6 bases). Germline CDR1 reads SGHNT; CDR2 reads YYREEE (reference sequence). This CDR3 has 16 residues. V was shortened by 8 bases and J by 2 bases, with 17 bases between the two germline ends. The CDR3 sequence: CASSGRLTPGANVLTF. In nucleotides, the CDR3 is TGTGCCAGTTCCGGGAGACTCACGCCTGGGGCCAACGTCCTGACTTTC. The full variable domain, its missing parts supplied by reference TRBV5-4 and TRBJ2-6, is ETGVTQSPTHLIKTRGQQVTLRCSSQSGHNTVSWYQQALGQGPQFIFQYYREEENGRGNFPPRFSGLQFPNYSSELNVNALELDDSALYLCASSGRLTPGANVLTFGAGSRLTVL.

The rearrangement uses TRBV27 and TRBJ2-7; maybe TRBD2 (5 bases). Germline loops: CDR1 MNHEY, CDR2 SMNVEV (reference sequence). The V and J ends lost 6 bases and 0 bases respectively, with 6 bases between them. The CDR3 consists of 12 residues. In DNA form, the CDR3 reads TGTGCCAGCAGGGAGGCCTCCTACGAGCAGTACTTC. This gives the protein CASREASYEQYF.

This clone was found a few times. This sequence joins TRBV14 and TRBJ2-7; D remains ambiguous. The CDR3 contains 13 residues. The V end lost 2 bases, the J end lost 4 bases, and 9 bases lay between the germline ends. In germline, CDR1 is SGHDN, CDR2 FVKESK. The CDR3 DNA sequence: TGTGCCAGCAGCCAAAGGCCTTCATACGAGCAGTACTTC. This gives the protein CASSQRPSYEQYF.

The V gene is TRBV28, the J gene TRBJ1-6, with 7 bases that match TRBD1. Per germline, CDR1 MDHEN and CDR2 SYDVKM. The CDR3 is made up of 15 amino acids. The J segment lost 5 bases and the V segment lost 5 bases, leaving 6 bases of the junction unmatched. CDR3 in amino acids: CASSAQGKDNSPLHF. As DNA, the CDR3 is TGTGCCAGCAGTGCACAGGGGAAGGATAATTCACCCCTCCACTTT. Together with reference TRBV28 and TRBJ1-6, the CDR3 gives the full variable domain: DVKVTQSSRYLVKRTGEKVFLECVQDMDHENMFWYRQDPGLGLRLIYFSYDVKMKEKGDIPEGYSVSREKKERFSLILESASTNQTSMYLCASSAQGKDNSPLHFGNGTRLTVT.

V and J are TRBV28 and TRBJ2-3; a weak D match, TRBD2 (5 bases). V lost 8 bases and J lost 3, with 18 bases in between. Per germline, CDR1 MDHEN and CDR2 SYDVKM. The CDR3 is 15 amino acids. CDR3: CASGLGPRLTDTQYF. CDR3 DNA: TGTGCCAGCGGGTTAGGTCCCCGACTAACAGATACGCAGTATTTT.

As to this clone: The sample contains more than one DNA sequence encoding this CDR3. The chain carries TRBV30 and TRBJ2-7; 7 bases match TRBD1. CDR3 length: 13 amino acids. Looked up from germline, CDR1 is GTSNPN and CDR2 is SVGIG (reference sequence). V dropped 2 bases and J dropped 4; count of bases not matched to a gene: 5. DNA for the CDR3: TGTGCCTGGAGTTTGAACAGGGGTTACGAGCAGTACTTC. This translates into CAWSLNRGYEQYF. The entire variable domain, with the rest obtained from reference TRBV30 and TRBJ2-7, is as follows: SQTIHQWPATLVQPVGSPLSLECTVEGTSNPNLYWYRQAAGRGLQLLFYSVGIGQISSEVPQNLSASRPQDRQFILSSKKLLLSDSGFYLCAWSLNRGYEQYFGPGTRLTVT.

This clone came up once. The chain carries TRBV14 and TRBJ2-4; 10 nucleotides line up with TRBD1. Germline V gene sequence: CDR1 SGHDN, CDR2 FVKESK. CDR3 length equals 18 residues. V was clipped by 3 bases and J by 1 base; unmatched bases: 9. The chain's CDR3 is CASSQGQGLRAAKNIQYF. CDR3 sequence (DNA): TGTGCCAGCAGCCAGGGACAGGGGTTGAGGGCGGCCAAAAACATTCAGTACTTC.

V usage is TRBV29-1 and J usage is TRBJ2-2; TRBD2 matches at 7 bases. The CDR3 totals 17 residues. The germline gives CDR1 SQVTM, CDR2 ANQGSEA. After removal of 3 bases from V and 8 bases from J, the junction contained 18 bases not matched to a gene. The CDR3 DNA reads as TGCAGCGTTGAGGGCTCGGGGTTAGCGGGCCGGGCGGGGGAGCTGTTTTTT. It specifies CSVEGSGLAGRAGELFF.

The sample holds one count of this clone. V gene TRBV25-1 combines with J gene TRBJ2-7; D tentatively reads TRBD1 or TRBD2 (6 bases each). The germline gives CDR1 MGHDK, CDR2 SYGVNS. Trimming left V 2 bases short and J 12 bases short, with 20 bases between. The CDR3 runs to 14 residues. CDR3 amino acids: CASSEIGPGGLRYF. The CDR3 nucleotides read TGTGCCAGCAGTGAAATTGGACCCGGGGGCCTTCGGTACTTC.

V usage is TRBV7-9 and J usage is TRBJ2-2, with TRBD1 matching over 9 bases. CDR3 length equals 18 residues. J lost 3 bases, V lost 6 bases, and 14 bases had no gene match. CDR1 is SEHNR, CDR2 FQNEAQ, per germline (reference sequence). The CDR3 bases are TGTGCCAGCAGACATCCGGGACAGGGAGTTGTCCACACCGGGGAGCTGTTTTTT. Translating gives CASRHPGQGVVHTGELFF.

This chain uses TRBV21-1 with TRBJ2-5; the tabulated D call, TRBD2, remains unverified against the DNA. TRBV21-1 is annotated as a pseudogene. This CDR3 contains 16 residues. CDR3 in amino acids: CASSKEEGLGKETQYF. The CDR3 bases are TGTGCCAGCAGCAAAGAGGAGGGACTAGGGAAAGAGACCCAGTACTTC.

This clone was picked up one time. The CDR3 sequence: CASSGIGGADEKLFF. The CDR3 DNA is TGTGCCAGCAGTGGGATTGGAGGGGCGGACGAAAAACTGTTTTTT. The chain combines TRBV2 with TRBJ1-4, with D tentatively TRBD1 (5 bases). The germline gives CDR1 SNHLY, CDR2 FYNNEI. The CDR3 sequence is 15 residues long. V lost 4 bases and J 8 bases, leaving 17 bases between the germline ends.

The rearrangement joins TRBV30 to TRBJ2-5; D gene ambiguous. Germline values: CDR1 GTSNPN, CDR2 SVGIG (reference sequence). The CDR3 spans 13 residues. V lost 0 bases and J 4 bases, leaving 9 bases between the germline ends. CDR3 region: CAWSVRVGETQYF. The DNA of the CDR3 is TGTGCCTGGAGTGTACGGGTAGGAGAGACCCAGTACTTC.

The rearrangement links TRBV11-2 to TRBJ2-2, with 12 bases that match TRBD1. The CDR3 sequence is 15 residues long. The V gene's germline CDR1 is SGHAT and CDR2 FQNNGV. Germline trimming cut 5 bases from V and 4 bases from J; bases unmatched to any gene: 2. The CDR3 loop is CASSRDRGLTGELFF. CDR3 coding DNA: TGTGCCAGCAGCCGGGACAGGGGGCTCACCGGGGAGCTGTTTTTT.

V and J are TRBV7-3 and TRBJ2-2; D call uncertain. Trimming shortened V by 2 bases and J by 3 bases, and 4 bases separated the two germline ends. CDR1 and CDR2 from the germline V gene are SGHTA and FQGTGA. The length of the CDR3 is 13 residues. CDR3 residues: CASSLFYTGELFF. CDR3 bases: TGTGCCAGCAGCTTATTCTACACCGGGGAGCTGTTTTTT.

The rearrangement links TRBV2 to TRBJ1-4, with TRBD1 matching 9 bases. The CDR3 sequence is 14 residues long. The V and J ends lost 3 bases and 7 bases, in that order; junction bases with no gene match: 3. Per the germline V gene, CDR1 is SNHLY and CDR2 is FYNNEI. CDR3 sequence: CASSEGQGGEKLFF. CDR3 DNA: TGTGCCAGCAGTGAGGGACAGGGTGGTGAAAAACTGTTTTTT.

The chain has TRBV10-3 and TRBJ2-3, with 9 bases fitting TRBD2. Germline lookup yields CDR1 ENHRY and CDR2 SYGVKD. After removal of 3 bases from V and 4 bases from J, the junction contained 5 bases not matched to a gene. This CDR3 comprises 15 residues. This chain's CDR3 is CAISDNLAGPDTQYF. The CDR3 region has the DNA TGTGCCATCAGTGACAACCTAGCGGGACCAGATACGCAGTATTTT.

V usage is TRBV6-2 or TRBV6-3 and J usage is TRBJ2-7; D not certain. The V and J ends lost 0 bases and 1 base respectively, with 13 bases between them. Per germline, CDR1 MNHEY and CDR2 SVGEGT. The CDR3 totals 16 residues. The CDR3 DNA reads as TGTGCCAGCAGTTACTCCTCCCCGACACGGTCCTACGAGCAGTACTTC. Protein: CASSYSSPTRSYEQYF.

This chain links TRBV29-1 with TRBJ1-3; the D is unclear. The CDR3 extends over 11 amino acids. V was trimmed by 7 bases and J by 1 base, leaving 5 bases between them. Germline CDR1 reads SQVTM; CDR2 reads ANQGSEA. The CDR3 nucleotides read TGCAGCGCCGGGTCTGGAAACACCATATATTTT. It encodes CSAGSGNTIYF. Combining the CDR3 with reference TRBV29-1 and TRBJ1-3 gives the whole variable domain SAVISQKPSRDICQRGTSLTIQCQVDSQVTMMFWYRQQPGQSLTLIATANQGSEATYESGFVIDKFPISRPNLTFSTLTVSNMSPEDSSIYLCSAGSGNTIYFGEGSWLTVV.

This clone was counted once. This chain connects TRBV27 to TRBJ2-1; D is ambiguous. The germline gives CDR1 MNHEY, CDR2 SMNVEV (reference sequence). The CDR3 runs 14 residues. Trimming left V 6 bases short and J 6 bases short, with 15 bases between. The CDR3 bases are TGTGCCAGCAGCCACCCCCCCGGAGCCAATGAGCAGTTCTTC. It codes for CASSHPPGANEQFF.

In this sample, this clone turned up once. The chain combines TRBV25-1 with TRBJ2-1, with 14 bases that match TRBD2. This CDR3 has 17 residues. V shed 8 bases and J 0 bases; nucleotides not matched to a gene: 6. Germline V CDR1 and CDR2: MGHDK, SYGVNS. CDR3 DNA: TGTGCCAGCGGTGGACTAGCGGGAGGTCTCTCCTACAATGAGCAGTTCTTC. Translated: CASGGLAGGLSYNEQFF.

This clone was detected only once. The chain has TRBV30 and TRBJ2-7; D is uncertain. Deletions cut 4 bases from V and 3 bases from J, with 16 bases between. The germline V gene has CDR1 GTSNPN and CDR2 SVGIG (reference sequence). The CDR3 runs to 14 residues. The CDR3 nucleotides are TGTGCCTGGACCACGTCCGTGGGCGGCTACGAGCAGTACTTC. Its translation: CAWTTSVGGYEQYF.

The V and J genes are TRBV18 and TRBJ2-1; the D gene is possibly TRBD2 (6 bases). Trimming stripped 3 bases from V and 2 bases from J, with 11 bases between. Germline assignment: CDR1 KGHSH and CDR2 LQKENI. There are 15 residues in the CDR3. This CDR3 is CASSPVGGTYNEQFF. The DNA for the CDR3 is TGTGCCAGCTCACCCGTCGGGGGAACCTACAATGAGCAGTTCTTC.

This clone was counted between two and nine times. CDR3 nucleotide sequence: TGTGCCAGCAGTGACGGGCCAGGAGTACAAGAGACCCAGTACTTC. Translating gives CASSDGPGVQETQYF. The chain combines TRBV6-4 with TRBJ2-5; D unclear. V dropped 2 bases and J dropped 2 bases, with 12 bases sitting between them. Germline CDR1 and CDR2: MRHNA and SNTAGT. This CDR3 region has 15 residues.